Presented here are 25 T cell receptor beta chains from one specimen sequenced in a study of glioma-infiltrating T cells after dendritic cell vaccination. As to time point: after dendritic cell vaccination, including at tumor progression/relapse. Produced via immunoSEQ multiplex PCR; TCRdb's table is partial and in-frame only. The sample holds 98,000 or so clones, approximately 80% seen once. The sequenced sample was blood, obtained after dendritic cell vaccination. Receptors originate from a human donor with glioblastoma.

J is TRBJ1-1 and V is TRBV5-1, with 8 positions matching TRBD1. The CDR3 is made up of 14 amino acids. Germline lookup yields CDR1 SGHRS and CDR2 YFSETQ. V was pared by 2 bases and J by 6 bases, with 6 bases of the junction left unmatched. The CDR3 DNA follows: TGCGCCAGCAGCTTAGACCTGACAGGGGCTGAAGCTTTCTTT. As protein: CASSLDLTGAEAFF. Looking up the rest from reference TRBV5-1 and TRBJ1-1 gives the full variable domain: KAGVTQTPRYLIKTRGQQVTLSCSPISGHRSVSWYQQTPGQGLQFLFEYFSETQRNKGNFPGRFSGRQFSNSRSEMNVSTLELGDSALYLCASSLDLTGAEAFFGQGTRLTVV.

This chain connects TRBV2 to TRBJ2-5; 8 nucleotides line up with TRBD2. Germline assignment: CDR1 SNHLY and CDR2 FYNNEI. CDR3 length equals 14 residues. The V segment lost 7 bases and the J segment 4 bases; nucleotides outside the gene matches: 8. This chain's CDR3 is CASTPGLAGETQYF. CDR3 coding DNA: TGTGCCAGCACACCTGGCCTAGCGGGAGAGACCCAGTACTTC.

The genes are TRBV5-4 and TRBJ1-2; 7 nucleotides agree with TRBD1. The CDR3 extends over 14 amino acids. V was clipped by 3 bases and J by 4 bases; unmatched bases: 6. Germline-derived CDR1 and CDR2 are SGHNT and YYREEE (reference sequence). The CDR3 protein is CASSSGQETYGYTF. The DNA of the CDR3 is TGTGCCAGCAGCTCCGGACAGGAGACCTATGGCTACACCTTC.

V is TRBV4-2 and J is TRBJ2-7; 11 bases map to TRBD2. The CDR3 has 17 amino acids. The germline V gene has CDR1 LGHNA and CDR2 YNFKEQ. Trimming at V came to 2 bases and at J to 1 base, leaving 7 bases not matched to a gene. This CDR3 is CASSQTPGTSGSYEQYF. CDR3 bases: TGTGCCAGCAGCCAAACGCCCGGGACTAGCGGATCCTACGAGCAGTACTTC.

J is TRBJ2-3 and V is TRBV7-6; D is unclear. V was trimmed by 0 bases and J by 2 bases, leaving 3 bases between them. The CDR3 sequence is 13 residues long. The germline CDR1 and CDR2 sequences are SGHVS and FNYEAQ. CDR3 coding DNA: TGTGCCAGCAGCTTAGCCTACACAGATACGCAGTATTTT. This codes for CASSLAYTDTQYF.

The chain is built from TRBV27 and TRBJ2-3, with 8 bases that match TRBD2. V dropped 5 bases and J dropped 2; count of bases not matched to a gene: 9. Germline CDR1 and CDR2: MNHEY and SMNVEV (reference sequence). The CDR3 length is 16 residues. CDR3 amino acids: CASSPSPSGLTDTQYF. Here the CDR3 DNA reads TGTGCCAGCAGTCCCTCCCCTAGCGGGCTCACAGATACGCAGTATTTT.

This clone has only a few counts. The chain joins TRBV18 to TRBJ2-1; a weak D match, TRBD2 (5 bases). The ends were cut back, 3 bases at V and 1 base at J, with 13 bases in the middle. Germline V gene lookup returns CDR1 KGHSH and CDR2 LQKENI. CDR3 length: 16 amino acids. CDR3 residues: CASSPGGGKSYNEQFF. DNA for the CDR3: TGTGCCAGCTCACCTGGAGGAGGCAAGTCCTACAATGAGCAGTTCTTC.

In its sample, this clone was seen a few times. The CDR3 coding sequence is TGTGCCAGCAGCCGTCAGGGGGGAGGAGAGACCCAGTACTTC. Its translation: CASSRQGGGETQYF. This rearrangement joins TRBV6-6 to TRBJ2-5, with D possibly being TRBD1 (7 bases). Trimming took off 6 bases at V and 4 bases at J, with 15 bases between the two ends. Germline V lookup: CDR1 MNHNY, CDR2 SVGAGI (reference sequence). The CDR3 sequence is 14 residues long.

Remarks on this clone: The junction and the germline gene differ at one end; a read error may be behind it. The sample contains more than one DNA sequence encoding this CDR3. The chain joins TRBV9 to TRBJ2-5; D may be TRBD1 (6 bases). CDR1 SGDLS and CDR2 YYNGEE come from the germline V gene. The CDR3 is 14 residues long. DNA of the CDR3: TGTGCTAGCAGCGGTGGACAGCGCCAGGAGACCCAGTACTTC. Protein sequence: CASSGGQRQETQYF.

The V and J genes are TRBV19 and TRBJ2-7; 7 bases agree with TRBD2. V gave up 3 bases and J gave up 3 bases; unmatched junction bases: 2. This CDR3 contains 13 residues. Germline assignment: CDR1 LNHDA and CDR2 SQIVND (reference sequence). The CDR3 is CASSIGLDYEQYF. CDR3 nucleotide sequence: TGTGCCAGTAGTATCGGACTAGACTACGAGCAGTACTTC.

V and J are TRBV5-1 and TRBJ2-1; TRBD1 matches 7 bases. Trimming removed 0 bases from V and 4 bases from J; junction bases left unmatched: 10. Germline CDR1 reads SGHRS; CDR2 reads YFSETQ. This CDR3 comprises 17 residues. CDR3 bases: TGCGCCAGCAGCTTGGCCACCCCGACAGGGCATTACAATGAGCAGTTCTTC. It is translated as CASSLATPTGHYNEQFF. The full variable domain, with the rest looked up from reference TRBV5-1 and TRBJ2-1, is KAGVTQTPRYLIKTRGQQVTLSCSPISGHRSVSWYQQTPGQGLQFLFEYFSETQRNKGNFPGRFSGRQFSNSRSEMNVSTLELGDSALYLCASSLATPTGHYNEQFFGPGTRLTVL.

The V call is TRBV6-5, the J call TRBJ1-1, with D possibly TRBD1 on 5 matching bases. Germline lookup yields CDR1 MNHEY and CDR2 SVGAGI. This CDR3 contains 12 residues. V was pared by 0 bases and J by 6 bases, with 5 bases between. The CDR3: CASSYSGAEAFF. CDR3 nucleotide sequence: TGTGCCAGCAGTTACTCAGGGGCTGAAGCTTTCTTT.

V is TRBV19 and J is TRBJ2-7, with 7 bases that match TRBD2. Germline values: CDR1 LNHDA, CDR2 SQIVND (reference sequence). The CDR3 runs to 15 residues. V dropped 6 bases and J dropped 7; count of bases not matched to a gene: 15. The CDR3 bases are TGTGCCAGTAGCCGACTCTGGCGGGAGAGGGAGGAGCAGTACTTC. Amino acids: CASSRLWREREEQYF.

The CDR3 region is CASNNQGLAGGRNEQFF. The DNA for the CDR3 is TGTGCCAGCAACAATCAGGGACTAGCGGGAGGGAGGAATGAGCAGTTCTTC. The gene calls are TRBV28 and TRBJ2-1; 16 bases fit TRBD2. Germline V gene lookup returns CDR1 MDHEN and CDR2 SYDVKM. This CDR3 has 17 amino acids. The V gene end was trimmed by 7 bases and the J gene end by 7 bases; junction bases not matched to a gene: 10.

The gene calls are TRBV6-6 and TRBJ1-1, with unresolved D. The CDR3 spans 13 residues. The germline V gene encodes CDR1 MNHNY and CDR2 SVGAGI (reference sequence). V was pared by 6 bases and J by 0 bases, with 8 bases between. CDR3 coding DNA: TGTGCCAGCAGGACTCAAGTGAACACTGAAGCTTTCTTT. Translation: CASRTQVNTEAFF.

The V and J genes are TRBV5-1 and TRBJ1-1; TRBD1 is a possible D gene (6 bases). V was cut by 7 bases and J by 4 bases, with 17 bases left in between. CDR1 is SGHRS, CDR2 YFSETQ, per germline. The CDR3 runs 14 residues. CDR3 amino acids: CASELSGAGTEAFF. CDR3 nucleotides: TGCGCCAGCGAGCTTTCAGGGGCGGGCACTGAAGCTTTCTTT. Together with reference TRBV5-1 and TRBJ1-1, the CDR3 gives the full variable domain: KAGVTQTPRYLIKTRGQQVTLSCSPISGHRSVSWYQQTPGQGLQFLFEYFSETQRNKGNFPGRFSGRQFSNSRSEMNVSTLELGDSALYLCASELSGAGTEAFFGQGTRLTVV.

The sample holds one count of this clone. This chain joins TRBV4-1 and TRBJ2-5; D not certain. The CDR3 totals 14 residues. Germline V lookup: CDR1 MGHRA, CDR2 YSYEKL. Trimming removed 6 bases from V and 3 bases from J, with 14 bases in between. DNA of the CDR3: TGCGCCAGCAGTAAGACCCAGGCTAAAGAGACCCAGTACTTC. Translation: CASSKTQAKETQYF.

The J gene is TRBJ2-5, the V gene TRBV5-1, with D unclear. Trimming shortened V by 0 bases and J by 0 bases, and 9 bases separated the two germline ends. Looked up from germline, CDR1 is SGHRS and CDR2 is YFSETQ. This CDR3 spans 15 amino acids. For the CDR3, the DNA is TGCGCCAGCAGCTTGGCGGATGGAGACCAAGAGACCCAGTACTTC. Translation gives CASSLADGDQETQYF.

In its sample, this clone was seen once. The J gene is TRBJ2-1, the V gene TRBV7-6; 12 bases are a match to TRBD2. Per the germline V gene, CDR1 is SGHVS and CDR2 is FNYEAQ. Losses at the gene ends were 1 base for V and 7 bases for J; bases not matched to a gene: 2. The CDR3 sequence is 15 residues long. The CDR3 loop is CASSLVTSGGNEQFF. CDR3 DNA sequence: TGTGCCAGCAGCTTAGTTACTAGCGGGGGGAATGAGCAGTTCTTC.

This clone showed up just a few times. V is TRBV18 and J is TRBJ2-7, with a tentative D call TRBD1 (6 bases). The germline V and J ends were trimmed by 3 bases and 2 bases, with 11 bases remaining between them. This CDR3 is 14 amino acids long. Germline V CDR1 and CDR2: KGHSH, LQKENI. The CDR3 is CASSPRGNPYEQYF. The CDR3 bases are TGTGCCAGCTCACCGAGGGGGAATCCCTACGAGCAGTACTTC.

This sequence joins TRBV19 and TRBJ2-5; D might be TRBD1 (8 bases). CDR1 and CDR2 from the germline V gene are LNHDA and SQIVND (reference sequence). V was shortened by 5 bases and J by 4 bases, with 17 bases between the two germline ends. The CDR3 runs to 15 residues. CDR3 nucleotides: TGTGCCAGTAGTGACAGGGGCGGCGGGGGAGAGACCCAGTACTTC. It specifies CASSDRGGGGETQYF.

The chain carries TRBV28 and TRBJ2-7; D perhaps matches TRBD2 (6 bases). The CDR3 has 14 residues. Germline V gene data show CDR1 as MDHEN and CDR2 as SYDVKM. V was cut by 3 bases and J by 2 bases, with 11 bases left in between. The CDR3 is CASSLGLATYEQYF. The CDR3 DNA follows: TGTGCCAGCAGTTTGGGGCTAGCGACCTACGAGCAGTACTTC.

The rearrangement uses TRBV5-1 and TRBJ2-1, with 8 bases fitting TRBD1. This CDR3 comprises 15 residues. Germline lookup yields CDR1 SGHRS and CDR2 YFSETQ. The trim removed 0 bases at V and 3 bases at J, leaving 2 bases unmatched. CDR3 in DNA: TGCGCCAGCAGCTTGGTAGGGACAGGCTACAATGAGCAGTTCTTC. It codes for CASSLVGTGYNEQFF.

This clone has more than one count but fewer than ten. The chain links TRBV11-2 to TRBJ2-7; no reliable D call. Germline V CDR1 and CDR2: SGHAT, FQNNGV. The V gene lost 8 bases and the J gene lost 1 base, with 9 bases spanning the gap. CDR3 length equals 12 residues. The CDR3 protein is CASREQSYEQYF. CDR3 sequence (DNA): TGTGCCAGCCGCGAGCAATCCTACGAGCAGTACTTC.

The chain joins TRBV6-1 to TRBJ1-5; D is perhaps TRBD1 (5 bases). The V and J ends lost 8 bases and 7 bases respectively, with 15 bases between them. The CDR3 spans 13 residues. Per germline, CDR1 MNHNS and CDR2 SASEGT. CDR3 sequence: CASGAGIGQPQHF. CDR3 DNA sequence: TGTGCCAGCGGGGCTGGAATAGGGCAGCCCCAGCATTTT.